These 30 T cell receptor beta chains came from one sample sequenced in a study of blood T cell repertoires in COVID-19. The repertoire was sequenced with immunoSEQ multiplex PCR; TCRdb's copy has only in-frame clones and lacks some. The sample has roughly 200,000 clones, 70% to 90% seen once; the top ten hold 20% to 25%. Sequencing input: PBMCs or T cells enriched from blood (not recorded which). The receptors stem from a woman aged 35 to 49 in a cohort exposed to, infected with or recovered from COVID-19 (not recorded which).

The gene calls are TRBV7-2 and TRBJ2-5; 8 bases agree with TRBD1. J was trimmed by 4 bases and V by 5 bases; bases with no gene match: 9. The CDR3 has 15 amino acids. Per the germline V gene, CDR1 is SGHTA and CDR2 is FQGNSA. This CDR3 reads CASSPQTDRGETQYF. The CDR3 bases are TGTGCCAGCAGCCCCCAAACCGACAGGGGAGAGACCCAGTACTTC.

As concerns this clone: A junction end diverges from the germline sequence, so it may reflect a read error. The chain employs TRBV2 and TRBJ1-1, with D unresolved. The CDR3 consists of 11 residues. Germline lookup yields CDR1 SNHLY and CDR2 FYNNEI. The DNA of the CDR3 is TGTGCCAGCAGTGTTAACAGTGAAGCTTTCTTT. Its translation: CASSVNSEAFF.

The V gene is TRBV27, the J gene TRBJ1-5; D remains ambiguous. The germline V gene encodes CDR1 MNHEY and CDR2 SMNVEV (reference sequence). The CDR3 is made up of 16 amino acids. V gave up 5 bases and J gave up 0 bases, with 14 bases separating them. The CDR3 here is CASSPLEQYSNQPQHF. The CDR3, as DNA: TGTGCCAGCAGTCCGCTGGAACAGTATAGCAATCAGCCCCAGCATTTT.

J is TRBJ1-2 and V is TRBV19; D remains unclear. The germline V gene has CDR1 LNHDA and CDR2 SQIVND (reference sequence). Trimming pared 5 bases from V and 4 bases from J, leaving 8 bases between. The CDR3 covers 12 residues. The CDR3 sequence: CASSLASYGYTF. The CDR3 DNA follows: TGTGCCAGTAGTTTGGCCAGCTATGGCTACACCTTC.

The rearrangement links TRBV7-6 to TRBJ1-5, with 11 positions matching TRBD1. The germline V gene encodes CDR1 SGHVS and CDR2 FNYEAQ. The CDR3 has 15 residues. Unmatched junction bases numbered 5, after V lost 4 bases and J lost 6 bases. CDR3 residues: CASSSGTGGAQPQHF. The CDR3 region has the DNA TGTGCCAGCAGCTCGGGGACAGGGGGGGCTCAGCCCCAGCATTTT.

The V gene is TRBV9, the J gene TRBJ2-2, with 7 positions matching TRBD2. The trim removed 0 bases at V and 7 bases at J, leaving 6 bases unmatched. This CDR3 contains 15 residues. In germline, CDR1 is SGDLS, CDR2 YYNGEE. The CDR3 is CASSVVTGGIGELFF. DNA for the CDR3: TGTGCCAGCAGCGTAGTAACGGGGGGAATCGGGGAGCTGTTTTTT.

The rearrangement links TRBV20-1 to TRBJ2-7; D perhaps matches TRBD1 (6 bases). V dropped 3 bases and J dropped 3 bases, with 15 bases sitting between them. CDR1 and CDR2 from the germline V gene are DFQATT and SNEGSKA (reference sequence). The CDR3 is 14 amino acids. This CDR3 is CSASIASGVYEQYF. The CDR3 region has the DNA TGCAGTGCTAGTATCGCATCAGGGGTCTACGAGCAGTACTTC.

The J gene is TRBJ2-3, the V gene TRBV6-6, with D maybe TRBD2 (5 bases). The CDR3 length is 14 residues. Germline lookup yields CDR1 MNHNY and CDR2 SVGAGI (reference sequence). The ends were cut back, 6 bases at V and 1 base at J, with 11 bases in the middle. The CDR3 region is CASSYKRGTDTQYF. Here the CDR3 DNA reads TGTGCCAGCAGCTACAAGAGGGGCACAGATACGCAGTATTTT.

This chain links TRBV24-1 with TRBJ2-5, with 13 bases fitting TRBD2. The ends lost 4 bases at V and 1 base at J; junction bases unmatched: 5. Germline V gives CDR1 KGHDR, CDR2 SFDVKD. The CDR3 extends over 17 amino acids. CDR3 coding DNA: TGTGCCACCAGTGAACGCACTAGCGGGAGGGCCCAAGAGACCCAGTACTTC. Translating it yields CATSERTSGRAQETQYF.

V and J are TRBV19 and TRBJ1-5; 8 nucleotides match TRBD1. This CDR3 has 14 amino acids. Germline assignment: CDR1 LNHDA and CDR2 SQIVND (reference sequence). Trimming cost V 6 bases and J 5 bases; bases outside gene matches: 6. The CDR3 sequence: CASRHTGGDQPQHF. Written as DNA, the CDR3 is TGTGCCAGTAGGCATACAGGGGGGGATCAGCCCCAGCATTTT.

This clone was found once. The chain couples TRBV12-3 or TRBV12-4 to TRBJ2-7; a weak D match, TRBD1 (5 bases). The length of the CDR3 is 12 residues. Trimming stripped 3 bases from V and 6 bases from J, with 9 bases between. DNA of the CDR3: TGTGCCAGCAGTTTGGTTAGGGGCGAGCAGTACTTC. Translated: CASSLVRGEQYF.

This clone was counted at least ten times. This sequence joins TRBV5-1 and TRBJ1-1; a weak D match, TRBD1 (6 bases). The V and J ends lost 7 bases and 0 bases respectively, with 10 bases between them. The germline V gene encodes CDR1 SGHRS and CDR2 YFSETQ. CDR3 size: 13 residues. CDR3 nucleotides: TGCGCCAGCCATAGGGGGATGAACACTGAAGCTTTCTTT. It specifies CASHRGMNTEAFF. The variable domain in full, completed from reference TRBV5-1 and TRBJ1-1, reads KAGVTQTPRYLIKTRGQQVTLSCSPISGHRSVSWYQQTPGQGLQFLFEYFSETQRNKGNFPGRFSGRQFSNSRSEMNVSTLELGDSALYLCASHRGMNTEAFFGQGTRLTVV.

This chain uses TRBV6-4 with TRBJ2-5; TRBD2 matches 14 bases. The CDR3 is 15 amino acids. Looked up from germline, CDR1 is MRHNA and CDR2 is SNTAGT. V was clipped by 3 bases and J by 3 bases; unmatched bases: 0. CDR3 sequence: CASSETSGGEETQYF. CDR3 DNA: TGTGCCAGCAGTGAGACTAGCGGGGGGGAAGAGACCCAGTACTTC.

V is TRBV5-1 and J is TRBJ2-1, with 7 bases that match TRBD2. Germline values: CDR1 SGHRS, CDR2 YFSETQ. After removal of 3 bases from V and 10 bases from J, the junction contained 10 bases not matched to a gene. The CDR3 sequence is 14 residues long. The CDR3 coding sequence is TGCGCCAGCAGCTCTGAGGCGGGAGCTTACGAGCAGTTCTTC. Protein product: CASSSEAGAYEQFF.

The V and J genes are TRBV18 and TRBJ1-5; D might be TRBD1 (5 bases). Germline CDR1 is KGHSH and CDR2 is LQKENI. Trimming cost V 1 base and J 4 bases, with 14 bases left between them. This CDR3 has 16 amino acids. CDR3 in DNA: TGTGCCAGCTCACCACGGGGTGACAGCGCGAATCAGCCCCAGCATTTT. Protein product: CASSPRGDSANQPQHF.

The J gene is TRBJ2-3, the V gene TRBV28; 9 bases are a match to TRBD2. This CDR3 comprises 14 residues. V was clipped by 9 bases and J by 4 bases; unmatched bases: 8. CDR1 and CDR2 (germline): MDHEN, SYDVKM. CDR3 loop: CASWRGGASDTQYF. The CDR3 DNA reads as TGTGCCAGTTGGCGGGGGGGAGCATCAGATACGCAGTATTTT.

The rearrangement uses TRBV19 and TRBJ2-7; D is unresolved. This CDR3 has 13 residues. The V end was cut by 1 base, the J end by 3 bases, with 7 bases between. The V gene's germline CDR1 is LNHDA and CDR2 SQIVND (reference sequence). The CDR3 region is CASSIATNYEQYF. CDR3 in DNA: TGTGCCAGTAGTATAGCTACCAACTACGAGCAGTACTTC.

CDR3 sequence: CASSSQRTGSRPQHF. DNA for the CDR3: TGTGCCAGCAGCTCCCAAAGGACAGGGTCCAGGCCCCAGCATTTT. This rearrangement joins TRBV5-6 to TRBJ1-5, with 8 bases matching TRBD1. Looked up from germline, CDR1 is SGHDT and CDR2 is YYEEEE. The CDR3 is made up of 15 amino acids. After removal of 3 bases from V and 9 bases from J, the junction contained 11 bases not matched to a gene. Using reference TRBV5-6 and TRBJ1-5 for the parts outside the CDR3, the full variable domain is DAGVTQSPTHLIKTRGQQVTLRCSPKSGHDTVSWYQQALGQGPQFIFQYYEEEERQRGNFPDRFSGHQFPNYSSELNVNALLLGDSALYLCASSSQRTGSRPQHFGDGTRLSIL.

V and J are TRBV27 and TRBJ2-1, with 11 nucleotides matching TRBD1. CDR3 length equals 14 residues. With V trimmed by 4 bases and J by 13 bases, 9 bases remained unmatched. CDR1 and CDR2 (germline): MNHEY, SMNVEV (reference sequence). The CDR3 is CASSSGQGASFQFF. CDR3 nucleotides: TGTGCCAGCAGTTCTGGACAGGGGGCCTCTTTCCAGTTCTTC.

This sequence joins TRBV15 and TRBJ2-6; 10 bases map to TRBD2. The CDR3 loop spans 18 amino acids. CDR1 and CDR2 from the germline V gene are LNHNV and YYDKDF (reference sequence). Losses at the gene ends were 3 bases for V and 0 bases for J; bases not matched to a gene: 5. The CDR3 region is CATSRKLAGNSGANVLTF. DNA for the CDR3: TGTGCCACCAGCAGGAAACTAGCGGGGAACTCTGGGGCCAACGTCCTGACTTTC.

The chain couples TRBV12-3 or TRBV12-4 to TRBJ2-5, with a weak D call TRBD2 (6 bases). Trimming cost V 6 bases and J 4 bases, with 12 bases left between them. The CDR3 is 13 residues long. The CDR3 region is CASSTLGRETQYF. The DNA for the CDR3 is TGTGCCAGCAGCACTCTCGGGAGAGAGACCCAGTACTTC.

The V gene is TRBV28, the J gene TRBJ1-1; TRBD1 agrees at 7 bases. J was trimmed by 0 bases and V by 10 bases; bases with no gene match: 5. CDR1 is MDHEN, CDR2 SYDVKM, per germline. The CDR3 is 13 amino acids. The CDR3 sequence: CATRTGLNTEAFF. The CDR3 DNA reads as TGTGCCACACGGACAGGCTTGAACACTGAAGCTTTCTTT.

The CDR3 DNA reads as TGTGCCAGCAGCCAATTTCCGACGGGAAACACTGAAGCTTTCTTT. Protein product: CASSQFPTGNTEAFF. The chain joins TRBV6-5 to TRBJ1-1, with D hard to call. The CDR3 has 15 amino acids. Per germline, CDR1 MNHEY and CDR2 SVGAGI. Trimming took 6 bases from V and 2 from J, leaving 16 bases between them.

The CDR3 DNA is TGTGCCACCAGGGGACAGGGGCTAGGTCAGCCCCAGCATTTT. This encodes CATRGQGLGQPQHF. The rearrangement uses TRBV24-1 and TRBJ1-5; 10 nucleotides line up with TRBD1. Trimming took 7 bases from V and 6 from J; bases not matched to a gene: 5. CDR1 and CDR2 (germline): KGHDR, SFDVKD. The CDR3 totals 14 residues.

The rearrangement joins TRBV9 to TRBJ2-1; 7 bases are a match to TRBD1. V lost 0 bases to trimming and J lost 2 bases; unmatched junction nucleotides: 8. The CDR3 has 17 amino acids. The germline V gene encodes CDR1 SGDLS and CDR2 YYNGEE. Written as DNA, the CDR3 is TGTGCCAGCAGCGTAGGGTCAGGGCAGGGGGCCTACAATGAGCAGTTCTTC. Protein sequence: CASSVGSGQGAYNEQFF.

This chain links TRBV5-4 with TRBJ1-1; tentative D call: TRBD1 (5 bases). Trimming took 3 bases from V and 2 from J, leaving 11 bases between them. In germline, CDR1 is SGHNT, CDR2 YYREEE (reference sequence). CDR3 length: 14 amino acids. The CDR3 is CASSSGTYNTEAFF. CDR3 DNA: TGTGCCAGCAGCTCCGGGACTTACAACACTGAAGCTTTCTTT.

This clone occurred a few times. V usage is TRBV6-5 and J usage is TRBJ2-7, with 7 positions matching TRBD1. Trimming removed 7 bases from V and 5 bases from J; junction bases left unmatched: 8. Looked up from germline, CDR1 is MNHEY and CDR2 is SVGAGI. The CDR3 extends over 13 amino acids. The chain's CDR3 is CASTQGESDEQYF. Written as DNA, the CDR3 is TGTGCCAGCACCCAGGGGGAATCGGACGAGCAGTACTTC.

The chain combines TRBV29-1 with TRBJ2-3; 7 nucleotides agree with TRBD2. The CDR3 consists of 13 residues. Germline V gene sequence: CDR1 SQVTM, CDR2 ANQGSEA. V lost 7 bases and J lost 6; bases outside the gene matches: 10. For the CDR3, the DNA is TGCAGCGGAAGCGCGGGAGTCGGGGATACGCAGTATTTT. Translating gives CSGSAGVGDTQYF.

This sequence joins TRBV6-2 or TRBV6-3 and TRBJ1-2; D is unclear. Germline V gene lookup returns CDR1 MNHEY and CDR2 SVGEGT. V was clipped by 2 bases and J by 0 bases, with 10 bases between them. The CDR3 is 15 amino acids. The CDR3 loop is CASSYGGKTNYGYTF. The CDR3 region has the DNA TGTGCCAGCAGTTACGGAGGGAAAACTAACTATGGCTACACCTTC.

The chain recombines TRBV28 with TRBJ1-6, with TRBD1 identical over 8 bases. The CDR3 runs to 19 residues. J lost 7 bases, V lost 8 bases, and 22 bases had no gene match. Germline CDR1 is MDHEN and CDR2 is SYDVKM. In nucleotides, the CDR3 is TGTGCCAGCTCGTTATACAATCTAAGGACAGGGTTCTACAATTCACCCCTCCACTTT. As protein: CASSLYNLRTGFYNSPLHF.